This T cell receptor beta chain is from a study of immune reconstitution after stem cell transplant in scleroderma (dated by TCRdb to about 2017). This clonotype is classified as medium-sized (0.01 to 0.1%). It has no known antigen specificity. Per-base quality was not reported, and no clone a single base away is much larger than it. The protocol used for the library was RT-PCR. The sequencing machine was an Illumina MiSeq. TCRdb handled the public reads itself, with Q25 trimming in fastp and clone calling in MiXCR, and kept productive beta chains. Rows are combined by CDR3 protein, so each entry shows the most common genes and DNA. The sample table holds about 3,900 distinct CDR3 sequences, of which 6.3% were seen once. The top ten constitute 15% of the sample. This TCR derives from a female donor with systemic sclerosis. Donor details come from another sample of the same person, matched by shared clones. This sample was obtained before or after autologous hematopoietic stem cell transplantation (not recorded which).

In nucleotides, the sequence is TGTGCCAGCAGTTTAACTTCAGCCTATAGCAATCAGCCCCAGCATTTT. Translated, it gives CASSLTSAYSNQPQHF. This chain joins TRBV27 to TRBJ1-5; the D gene is not confidently resolved. V loses 2 bases, J loses 0 bases, and the germline ends lie 11 bases apart. The CDR3, from cysteine to phenylalanine, totals 16 residues. The CDR3 DNA has 48 bases and is translated from base 1. For CDR1 and CDR2, the germline V gene (reference sequence) lists MNHEY and SMNVEV.